This TCR beta chain was captured in a study of control samples from healthy donors and cancer patients. The repertoire was sequenced with immunoSEQ multiplex PCR; TCRdb's copy has only in-frame clones and lacks some. The sample carries 100,000 to 150,000 clones, roughly 84% recorded once. Germline-derived CDR1 and CDR2 are SNHLY and FYNNEI. The ends lost 4 bases at V and 2 bases at J; junction bases unmatched: 13. This CDR3 is built from 18 residues. This receptor was identified in a man aged 18 to 30 in good health. The chain links TRBV2 to TRBJ2-3, with 9 positions matching TRBD2. Specimen: blood. The CDR3 DNA is TGTGCCAGCAGTGGACGCGGGGCTGGGACTAGCTTCACAGATACGCAGTATTTT. As protein: CASSGRGAGTSFTDTQYF.